This T cell receptor beta chain was sequenced for a study of shared clonotypes between healthy human individuals. In the study overall: CD4 naive and memory got three plates each, CD8 naive two, CD8 memory one. Study outcomes and limitations: The generation probabilities recorded for non-shared clonotypes fell below those of clonotypes shared by all four donors.

This clone came up a few times. Its matching antigen is unknown. V was cut by 6 bases and J by 3 bases, with 12 bases left in between. This CDR3 comprises 15 residues. CDR1 is MDHEN and CDR2 is SYDVKM in the germline V gene. Libraries were prepared by immunoSEQ multiplex PCR; TCRdb keeps only in-frame clonotypes and omits some of them. The table includes nearly 1,000,000 clones, 76% detected once. Sample: memory CD4+ T cells sorted from blood. Subset reported: CD45RA-negative fraction. This chain connects TRBV28 to TRBJ1-6, with D perhaps TRBD1 (5 bases). The TCR comes from a man younger than 35 in good health. The CDR3 DNA follows: TGTGCCAGCAGAGTTTCCGACAGCTATAATTCACCCCTCCACTTT. This codes for CASRVSDSYNSPLHF.